The 16 T cell receptor beta chains in this list originate from one sample, sequenced in a study of control samples from healthy donors and cancer patients (TCRdb year 2020). Library preparation employed the immunoSEQ multiplex PCR assay. This is the immuneACCESS table as TCRdb keeps it, with only in-frame sequences that have V and J called. A part of the clones is gone; compared with another copy, unresolved V genes explain less than half, and the rest is unexplained. This sample comprises about 130,000 clones, approximately 94% of them detected only once. The leading ten clones occupy 1.5% to 2% of the sample. Sequencing was carried out using PBMCs. All receptors derive from a man in his forties or fifties with head and neck cancer.

In regard to this clone: As the CDR3 is not closed by the conserved phenylalanine or tryptophan, this likely results from a read error. It is unclear where the CDR3 begins or ends on the DNA, so no DNA is shown, and the CDR3 is as TCRdb lists it. This chain links TRBV27 with TRBJ2-7; no check of the table's D call, TRBD1, against the DNA was made. The CDR3 sequence runs 12 residues, both termini included. The germline CDR1 and CDR2 sequences are MNHEY and SMNVEV (reference sequence). The CDR3 loop is CASSGPRGRFML.

The rearrangement uses TRBV19 and TRBJ2-1; TRBD2 agrees at 12 bases. The CDR3 has 15 amino acids. The germline V gene encodes CDR1 LNHDA and CDR2 SQIVND (reference sequence). The J segment lost 9 bases and the V segment lost 5 bases, leaving 8 bases of the junction unmatched. The CDR3 sequence: CASSSASGGALEQFF. The CDR3 DNA is TGTGCCAGTAGTTCAGCTAGCGGGGGGGCCCTTGAGCAGTTCTTC.

V is TRBV6-4 and J is TRBJ1-1; TRBD1 aligns across 7 bases. V trimming: 6 bases; J trimming: 2 bases; junction bases outside the gene matches: 9. Germline CDR1 MRHNA, CDR2 SNTAGT. This CDR3 is built from 15 residues. The CDR3 DNA is TGTGCCAGCAGCGCCCAGGGGGGATACAACACTGAAGCTTTCTTT. Translated: CASSAQGGYNTEAFF.

The CDR3 DNA follows: TGTGCCAGCAGTCAGACAGGGAGCTCCTACAATGAGCAGTTCTTC. It specifies CASSQTGSSYNEQFF. The rearrangement uses TRBV27 and TRBJ2-1; the match to TRBD1 covers 7 bases. This CDR3 region has 15 residues. Germline V gene lookup returns CDR1 MNHEY and CDR2 SMNVEV (reference sequence). V lost 5 bases and J lost 0; bases outside the gene matches: 4.

This chain connects TRBV7-2 to TRBJ1-3; TRBD1 matches 8 bases. Looked up from germline, CDR1 is SGHTA and CDR2 is FQGNSA. Trimming at V came to 1 base and at J to 0 bases, leaving 2 bases not matched to a gene. The CDR3 spans 16 residues. The CDR3 spells CASSLDGTGSGNTIYF. CDR3 in DNA: TGTGCCAGCAGCTTAGATGGGACAGGCTCTGGAAACACCATATATTTT.

J is TRBJ1-2 and V is TRBV19; 10 nucleotides match TRBD1. In germline, CDR1 is LNHDA, CDR2 SQIVND (reference sequence). The CDR3 loop spans 14 amino acids. J gave up 7 bases and V 5 bases, and 7 bases lay outside the gene matches. For the CDR3, the DNA is TGTGCCAGTAGTCGGGACAGGGGAAGAGGTGGCTACACCTTC. This encodes CASSRDRGRGGYTF.

The rearrangement links TRBV5-5 to TRBJ1-2; possibly TRBD1 for D (5 bases). Trimming cost V 3 bases and J 6 bases, with 18 bases left between them. In germline, CDR1 is SGHKS, CDR2 YYEKEE (reference sequence). This CDR3 comprises 15 residues. For the CDR3, the DNA is TGTGCCAGCAGCTATAACCCGGGGGGGGGAGATGGCTACACCTTC. This codes for CASSYNPGGGDGYTF. The entire variable domain, with the rest obtained from reference TRBV5-5 and TRBJ1-2, is as follows: DAGVTQSPTHLIKTRGQQVTLRCSPISGHKSVSWYQQVLGQGPQFIFQYYEKEERGRGNFPDRFSARQFPNYSSELNVNALLLGDSALYLCASSYNPGGGDGYTFGSGTRLTVV.

The chain carries TRBV3-1 (or the pseudogene TRBV3-2) and TRBJ2-7; TRBD1 matches at 7 bases. Germline V gene data show CDR1 as LGHDT and CDR2 as YNNKEL (reference sequence). This CDR3 region has 16 residues. J lost 3 bases, V lost 1 base, and 9 bases had no gene match. The CDR3 DNA reads TGTGCCAGCAGCCAAGCCGGGACAGTGACCATCTACGAGCAGTACTTC. It translates to CASSQAGTVTIYEQYF.

J is TRBJ1-2 and V is TRBV12-1; the table's TRBD1 call for D was not verified on the DNA. TRBV12-1 has pseudogene status. This CDR3 has 19 residues. As DNA, the CDR3 is TGTGCCAGCAGCTTTACCCCCCCCTGGGCCTCCTCACTGATCTATGGCTACACCTTC. This sequence encodes CASSFTPPWASSLIYGYTF.

The CDR3 sequence: CASSSREFSGANVLTF. The CDR3 DNA follows: TGTGCCAGTAGTAGTAGAGAATTCTCTGGGGCCAACGTCCTGACTTTC. This chain links TRBV19 with TRBJ2-6, with D hard to call. From germline, CDR1 is LNHDA and CDR2 SQIVND (reference sequence). V dropped 4 bases and J dropped 0 bases, with 10 bases sitting between them. The CDR3 runs 16 residues.

J is TRBJ1-3 and V is TRBV5-1; D call uncertain. Germline V CDR1 and CDR2: SGHRS, YFSETQ. V gave up 6 bases and J gave up 4 bases, with 14 bases separating them. This CDR3 is built from 14 residues. This CDR3 reads CASKPQPSGNTIYF. CDR3 bases: TGCGCCAGCAAACCCCAGCCGTCGGGAAACACCATATATTTT. Using reference TRBV5-1 and TRBJ1-3 for the parts outside the CDR3, the full variable domain is KAGVTQTPRYLIKTRGQQVTLSCSPISGHRSVSWYQQTPGQGLQFLFEYFSETQRNKGNFPGRFSGRQFSNSRSEMNVSTLELGDSALYLCASKPQPSGNTIYFGEGSWLTVV.

In the case of this clone: It is unclear where the CDR3 begins or ends on the DNA, so no DNA is shown, and the CDR3 is as TCRdb lists it. This chain uses TRBV5-1 with TRBJ1-1; the table gives TRBD1 as D, unverified against the DNA. The CDR3 adds up to 14 amino acids, both ends counted. The germline CDR1 and CDR2 sequences are SGHRS and YFSETQ. The CDR3 here is CASSTSTVNTEAFF.

The chain is built from TRBV25-1 and TRBJ2-5; D is unclear. Trimming took off 2 bases at V and 4 bases at J, with 14 bases between the two ends. Germline V gene lookup returns CDR1 MGHDK and CDR2 SYGVNS. This CDR3 region has 15 residues. The CDR3 loop reads CASSEGLWTGETQYF. CDR3 sequence (DNA): TGTGCCAGCAGTGAAGGTTTATGGACGGGAGAGACCCAGTACTTC.

V and J are TRBV19 and TRBJ2-5, with 9 bases lining up with TRBD1. V shed 4 bases, J shed 5 bases, and the junction held 14 bases outside the gene matches. The CDR3 is 17 amino acids. Germline CDR1 reads LNHDA; CDR2 reads SQIVND (reference sequence). The CDR3 bases are TGTGCCAGTAGTACTCTCCGGGACAGGGAATCGCGTGAGACCCAGTACTTC. Amino acids: CASSTLRDRESRETQYF.

This chain uses TRBV6-5 with TRBJ1-2, with D possibly being TRBD1 (5 bases). The CDR3 runs 12 residues. Germline lookup yields CDR1 MNHEY and CDR2 SVGAGI. The germline V and J ends were trimmed by 10 bases and 7 bases, with 16 bases remaining between them. In DNA, the CDR3 is TGTGCCACCGGTCGGGGCGATGGTGGCTACACCTTC. Translated, it gives CATGRGDGGYTF.

The chain is built from TRBV9 and TRBJ1-2, with D maybe TRBD1 (5 bases). The CDR3 spans 16 residues. The V gene's germline CDR1 is SGDLS and CDR2 YYNGEE. Between the trimmed V and J ends, which lost 2 bases and 5 bases, there was a span of 19 bases. CDR3: CASSVGVDQSEYGYTF. For the CDR3, the DNA is TGTGCCAGCAGCGTGGGGGTGGACCAATCTGAATATGGCTACACCTTC.